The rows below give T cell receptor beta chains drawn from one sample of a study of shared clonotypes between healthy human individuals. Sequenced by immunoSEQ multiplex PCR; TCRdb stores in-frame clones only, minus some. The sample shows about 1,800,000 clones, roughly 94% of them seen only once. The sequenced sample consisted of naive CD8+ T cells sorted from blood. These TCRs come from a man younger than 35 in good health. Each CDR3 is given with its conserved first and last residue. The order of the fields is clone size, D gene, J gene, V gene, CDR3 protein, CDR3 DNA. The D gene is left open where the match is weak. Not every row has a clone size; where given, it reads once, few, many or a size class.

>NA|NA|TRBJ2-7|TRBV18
CASSPRDIDTYEQYF
TGTGCCAGCTCACCACGGGACATAGATACCTACGAGCAGTACTTC
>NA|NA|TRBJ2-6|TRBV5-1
CASSLAGYLRGGANVLTF
TGCGCCAGCAGCTTGGCCGGGTACCTTCGCGGTGGGGCCAACGTCCTGACTTTC
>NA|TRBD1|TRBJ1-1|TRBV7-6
CASSSPQGGTEAFF
TGTGCCAGCAGCTCCCCGCAGGGGGGGACTGAAGCTTTCTTT
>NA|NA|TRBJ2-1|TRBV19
CASSIDLGNREANEQFF
TGTGCCAGTAGTATAGATCTAGGCAACCGGGAAGCCAATGAGCAGTTCTTC
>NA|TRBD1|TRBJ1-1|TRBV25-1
CASSYTGGAFF
TGTGCCAGCAGCTACACAGGGGGAGCTTTCTTT
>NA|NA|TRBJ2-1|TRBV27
CASSSASGNEQFF
TGTGCCAGCAGCTCCGCTTCGGGCAATGAGCAGTTCTTC
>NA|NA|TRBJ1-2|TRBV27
CASSLGTNYGYTF
TGTGCCAGCAGTTTAGGGACAAACTATGGCTACACCTTC
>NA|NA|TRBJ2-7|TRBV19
CASSMGDEQYF
TGTGCCAGTAGTATGGGCGACGAGCAGTACTTC
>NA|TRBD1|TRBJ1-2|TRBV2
CASSPRPGTEKDGYTF
TGTGCCAGCAGTCCCCGCCCGGGGACAGAGAAAGATGGCTACACCTTC
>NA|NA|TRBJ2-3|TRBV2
CASIVRGWRNTDTQYF
TGTGCCAGCATTGTGAGGGGCTGGAGGAACACAGATACGCAGTATTTT
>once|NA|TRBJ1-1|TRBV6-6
CASSYSMNTEAFF
TGTGCCAGCAGTTACTCTATGAACACTGAAGCTTTCTTT
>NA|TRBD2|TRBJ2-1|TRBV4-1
CASSPPGGPYNEQFF
TGCGCCAGCAGCCCCCCGGGGGGGCCCTACAATGAGCAGTTCTTC
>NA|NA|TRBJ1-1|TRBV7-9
CASRTGMNTEAFF
TGTGCCAGCAGAACAGGGATGAACACTGAAGCTTTCTTT
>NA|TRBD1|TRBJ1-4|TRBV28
CASSLGTGVSEKLFF
TGTGCCAGCAGTTTAGGGACAGGGGTTAGTGAAAAACTGTTTTTT
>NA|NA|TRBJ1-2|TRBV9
CATWVLANYGYTF
TGTGCCACCTGGGTCCTAGCTAACTATGGCTACACCTTC
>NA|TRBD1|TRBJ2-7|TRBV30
CAWSSIRQGSSYEQYF
TGTGCCTGGAGTTCGATTAGACAGGGGAGCTCCTACGAGCAGTACTTC
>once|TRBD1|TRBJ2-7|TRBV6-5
CASSLMTGGNEQYF
TGTGCCAGCAGTCTGATGACAGGGGGTAACGAGCAGTACTTC
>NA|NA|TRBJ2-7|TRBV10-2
CASSESQGFDEQYF
TGCGCCAGCAGTGAGTCCCAGGGTTTCGACGAGCAGTACTTC
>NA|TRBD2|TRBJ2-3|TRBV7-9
CASKAGGSDTQYF
TGTGCCAGCAAAGCGGGGGGCAGCGATACGCAGTATTTT
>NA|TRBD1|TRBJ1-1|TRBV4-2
CASSFEGADTEAFF
TGTGCCAGCAGCTTTGAGGGGGCCGACACTGAAGCTTTCTTT